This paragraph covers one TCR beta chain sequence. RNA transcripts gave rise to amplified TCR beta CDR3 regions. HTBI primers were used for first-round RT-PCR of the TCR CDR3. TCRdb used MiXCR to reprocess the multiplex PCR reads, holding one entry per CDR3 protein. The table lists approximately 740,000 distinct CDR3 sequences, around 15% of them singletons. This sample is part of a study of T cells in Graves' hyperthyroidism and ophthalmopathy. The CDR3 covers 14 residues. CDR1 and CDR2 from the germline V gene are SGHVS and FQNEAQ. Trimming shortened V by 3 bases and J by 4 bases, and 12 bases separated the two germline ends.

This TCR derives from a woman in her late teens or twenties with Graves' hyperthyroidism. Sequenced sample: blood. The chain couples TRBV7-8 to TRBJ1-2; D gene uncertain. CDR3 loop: CASSLVQPTYGYTF. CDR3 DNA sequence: TGTGCCAGCAGCTTGGTACAGCCGACCTATGGCTACACCTTC.